This T cell receptor (beta chain) was obtained from a study of T cell repertoires in cytomegalovirus infection (dated by TCRdb to the late 2010s). Turning to the overall study: Donor HLA type was relevant to the analysis, because carriage of CMV infection together with the matching HLA type was indicated by public TCR beta signatures.

Many counts were recorded for this clonotype. What this receptor recognizes is not known. No base qualities exist here, and no much larger clone lies one base off it. The sequencing machine was an Illumina HiSeq 1500. Clones were called with MiXCR by TCRdb after fastp trimmed the public reads at Q25, and only in-frame beta chains were retained. Here each entry gathers all rows of one CDR3 protein and keeps the most common genes and DNA. This sample gives 210,000 or so distinct CDR3 sequences in total; about 7% of them show up just once. The ten largest clonotypes hold roughly 6.5% of the sample. Overall results and qualifications from the work: In the ex vivo response, HLA-C-restricted CMV-specific TCR beta clonotypes were dominant, and in two of eight donors the single most frequent clonotype came from this HLA-C-restricted group. Cumulative frequency of public TCR beta family members discriminated carriers of CMV infection plus the relevant HLA type in this cohort and an independent approximately 370-donor cohort.

The CDR3 holds 15 amino acids from the cysteine to the phenylalanine. The DNA shown is the 45-base CDR3, in frame from base 1. CDR1 and CDR2, looked up from the germline V gene, are SGHRS and YFSETQ. V is cut back by 1 base and J by 7 bases, with 9 bases in the junction unmatched. Rearrangement joined TRBV5-1 to TRBJ2-7, with 9 bases in between that match TRBD1. The origin of this receptor is a human donor in good health (CMV status not recorded). Some clones in this sample may be carry-over from other donors' samples. The sample consisted of PBMCs. The DNA sequence follows: TGCGCCAGCAGCTTGTCGGGACAGGGTATGCATGAGCAGTACTTC. This codes for CASSLSGQGMHEQYF.